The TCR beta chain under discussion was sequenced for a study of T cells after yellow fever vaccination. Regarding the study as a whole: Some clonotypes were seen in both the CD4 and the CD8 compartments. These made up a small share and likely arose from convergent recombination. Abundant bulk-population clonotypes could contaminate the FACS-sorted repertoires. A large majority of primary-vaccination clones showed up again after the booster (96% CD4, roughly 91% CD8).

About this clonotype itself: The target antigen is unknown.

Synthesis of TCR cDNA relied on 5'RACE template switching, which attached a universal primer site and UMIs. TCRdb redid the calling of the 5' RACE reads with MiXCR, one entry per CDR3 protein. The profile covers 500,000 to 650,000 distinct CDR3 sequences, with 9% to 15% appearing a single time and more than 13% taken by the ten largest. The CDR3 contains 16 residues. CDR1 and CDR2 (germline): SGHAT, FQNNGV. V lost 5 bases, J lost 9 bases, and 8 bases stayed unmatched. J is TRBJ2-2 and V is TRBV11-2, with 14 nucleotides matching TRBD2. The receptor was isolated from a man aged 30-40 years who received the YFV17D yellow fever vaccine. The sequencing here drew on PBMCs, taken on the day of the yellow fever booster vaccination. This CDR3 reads CASSDRTSGGSRELFF. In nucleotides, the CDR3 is TGTGCCAGCAGCGACCGGACTAGCGGGGGGTCCAGGGAGCTGTTTTTT.